Shown below are 14 T cell receptor beta chains from a single sample sequenced in a study of blood T cell repertoires in COVID-19. Repertoires were generated with immunoSEQ multiplex PCR, while TCRdb's copy carries only in-frame clones and drops some. This repertoire shows about 250,000 clones, around 88% found once; its top ten account for approximately 6%. The sequenced sample consisted of peripheral blood. These receptors were collected from a man older than 75 with acute or convalescent COVID-19.

The chain recombines TRBV12-3 or TRBV12-4 with TRBJ1-3; the D gene is possibly TRBD1 (6 bases). This CDR3 has 13 residues. V was clipped by 5 bases and J by 9 bases, with 14 bases between them. This chain's CDR3 is CASSTQGSGTIYF. For the CDR3, the DNA is TGTGCCAGCAGTACACAGGGTAGTGGCACCATATATTTT.

The chain employs TRBV5-8 and TRBJ1-1; 8 bases are a match to TRBD1. This CDR3 spans 15 amino acids. CDR1 is SGHTS, CDR2 YDEGEE, per germline. Trimming at V came to 2 bases and at J to 4 bases, leaving 7 bases not matched to a gene. Here the CDR3 DNA reads TGTGCCAGCAGCTTCACAGGGGGGAAGAGCACTGAAGCTTTCTTT. It is translated as CASSFTGGKSTEAFF.

This clone was observed a handful of times. This sequence joins TRBV3-1 (or the pseudogene TRBV3-2) and TRBJ2-1; tentative D call: TRBD2 (5 bases). V lost 1 base and J 10 bases, leaving 17 bases between the germline ends. Germline V gene data show CDR1 as LGHDT and CDR2 as YNNKEL (reference sequence). The CDR3 is made up of 15 amino acids. CDR3 sequence: CASSQVASGPKEQFF. The CDR3, as DNA: TGTGCCAGCAGCCAAGTTGCCAGCGGCCCTAAGGAGCAGTTCTTC.

V and J are TRBV21-1 and TRBJ2-3; the table names TRBD1, a call not compared with the DNA. TRBV21-1 is marked as a pseudogene. The CDR3 totals 14 residues. CDR3 DNA: TGTGCCAGCAGCCCCGGGACAGGGGAAGATACGCAGTATTTT. It codes for CASSPGTGEDTQYF.

The chain recombines TRBV6-5 with TRBJ2-1, with TRBD2 matching over 9 bases. V was clipped by 2 bases and J by 4 bases; unmatched bases: 3. This CDR3 is built from 15 residues. CDR1 is MNHEY, CDR2 SVGAGI, per germline. The CDR3 DNA reads TGTGCCAGCAGTTACGGCGGGGGGGGTTACAATGAGCAGTTCTTC. The encoded protein is CASSYGGGGYNEQFF.

The chain has TRBV28 and TRBJ1-4; TRBD1 matches 7 bases. The V gene's germline CDR1 is MDHEN and CDR2 SYDVKM. Trimming took 8 bases from V and 8 from J; bases not matched to a gene: 20. The CDR3 is made up of 17 amino acids. The CDR3 is CASSPAGTAPGAEKLFF. Here the CDR3 DNA reads TGTGCCAGCTCCCCAGCCGGGACAGCTCCCGGGGCGGAAAAACTGTTTTTT.

The chain joins TRBV28 to TRBJ2-1, with TRBD1 matching 9 bases. With V trimmed by 8 bases and J by 8 bases, 22 bases remained unmatched. Germline lookup yields CDR1 MDHEN and CDR2 SYDVKM. The CDR3 contains 18 residues. CDR3 DNA sequence: TGTGCCAGCGGCCGCGGGACAGGGATACTAAAGGGGATCGATGAGCAGTTCTTC. Translating gives CASGRGTGILKGIDEQFF. Full variable domain (missing parts from reference TRBV28 and TRBJ2-1): DVKVTQSSRYLVKRTGEKVFLECVQDMDHENMFWYRQDPGLGLRLIYFSYDVKMKEKGDIPEGYSVSREKKERFSLILESASTNQTSMYLCASGRGTGILKGIDEQFFGPGTRLTVL.

The chain carries TRBV4-2 and TRBJ2-3; no reliable D call. V dropped 2 bases and J dropped 5 bases, with 14 bases sitting between them. The V gene's germline CDR1 is LGHNA and CDR2 YNFKEQ. This CDR3 has 15 residues. The CDR3 bases are TGTGCCAGCAGCCAATTTCAGGCCGTGATAGATACGCAGTATTTT. It yields the protein CASSQFQAVIDTQYF.

This rearrangement joins TRBV11-2 to TRBJ2-4; D may be TRBD2 (6 bases). The CDR3 is 16 residues long. Trimming left V 3 bases short and J 0 bases short, with 12 bases between. Germline V gives CDR1 SGHAT, CDR2 FQNNGV. DNA of the CDR3: TGTGCCAGCAGCTTTGCGGGGCCACTAGCCAAAAACATTCAGTACTTC. Translated, it gives CASSFAGPLAKNIQYF.

In DNA, the CDR3 is TGTGCCAGCAGTTACGAAAAGACTACTGAGCAGTTCTTC. Its translation: CASSYEKTTEQFF. The V and J genes are TRBV6-6 and TRBJ2-1, with TRBD2 as a possible D gene (5 bases). The CDR3 length is 13 residues. Per the germline V gene, CDR1 is MNHNY and CDR2 is SVGAGI (reference sequence). The V end lost 2 bases, the J end lost 9 bases, and 11 bases lay between the germline ends.

This clone was observed a handful of times. The rearrangement uses TRBV28 and TRBJ1-5; 7 bases map to TRBD1. The germline V gene encodes CDR1 MDHEN and CDR2 SYDVKM. This CDR3 spans 15 amino acids. Trimming removed 5 bases from V and 4 bases from J; junction bases left unmatched: 8. The CDR3 nucleotides read TGTGCCAGCAGTAGGGAACAGGGGAGAAATCAGCCCCAGCATTTT. Encoded protein: CASSREQGRNQPQHF.

The V gene is TRBV3-1 (or the pseudogene TRBV3-2), the J gene TRBJ2-1; 8 bases fit TRBD2. The CDR3 contains 17 residues. Trimming cost V 1 base and J 6 bases; bases outside gene matches: 11. Germline CDR1 LGHDT, CDR2 YNNKEL (reference sequence). The CDR3 is CASSQAWTVGGGNEQFF. In DNA form, the CDR3 reads TGTGCCAGCAGCCAAGCGTGGACCGTCGGGGGGGGCAATGAGCAGTTCTTC.

The V and J genes are TRBV11-2 and TRBJ2-4, with unresolved D. Germline V gene sequence: CDR1 SGHAT, CDR2 FQNNGV. Trimming shortened V by 5 bases and J by 0 bases, and 11 bases separated the two germline ends. The length of the CDR3 is 15 residues. DNA for the CDR3: TGTGCCAGCAGCCAGACACAAGTAGCCAAAAACATTCAGTACTTC. This encodes CASSQTQVAKNIQYF.

The chain carries TRBV12-5 and TRBJ2-2, with D possibly being TRBD2 (6 bases). Trimming took off 2 bases at V and 0 bases at J, with 10 bases between the two ends. The germline CDR1 and CDR2 sequences are LGHNT and FRNRAP. The CDR3 has 16 amino acids. The DNA of the CDR3 is TGTGCTAGTGGTTTGTGGGTAGCGGCGAACACCGGGGAGCTGTTTTTT. It yields the protein CASGLWVAANTGELFF. Together with reference TRBV12-5 and TRBJ2-2, the CDR3 gives the full variable domain: DARVTQTPRHKVTEMGQEVTMRCQPILGHNTVFWYRQTMMQGLELLAYFRNRAPLDDSGMPKDRFSAEMPDATLATLKIQPSEPRDSAVYFCASGLWVAANTGELFFGEGSRLTVL.